This T cell receptor (beta chain) was identified in a study of T cell changes during pregnancy in multiple sclerosis. This CDR3 region has 15 residues. V dropped 5 bases and J dropped 6; count of bases not matched to a gene: 9. Per the germline V gene, CDR1 is SEHNR and CDR2 is FQNEAQ (reference sequence). Sequencing used immunoSEQ multiplex PCR; TCRdb keeps in-frame clones, though not all of them. The table has some 38,000 clones, 91% seen once. This receptor was obtained from a female donor with multiple sclerosis, enrolled in a pregnancy study. The sample here was CD8+ T cells from peripheral blood mononuclear cells, taken after pregnancy. The chain couples TRBV7-9 to TRBJ1-1; 10 nucleotides align to TRBD1. The CDR3 DNA is TGTGCCAGCAGCGAGGGACAGGGGCTCTTATCTGAAGCTTTCTTT. Translated: CASSEGQGLLSEAFF.